The rows below give T cell receptor beta chains drawn from one sample of a study of T cells in Graves' hyperthyroidism and ophthalmopathy. TCRdb processed the multiplex PCR reads anew with MiXCR; each CDR3 protein has one entry. The profile shows over 500,000 distinct CDR3 sequences, roughly 15% of them singletons. The sample was blood. The receptors were sampled from a woman younger than 45 with Graves' ophthalmopathy. The conserved cysteine and the conserved F or W are not part of the CDR3 here. The order of the fields is V gene, J gene, CDR3 protein.

TRBV5-4	TRBJ2-5	ATSGGWQETQY
TRBV6-5	TRBJ1-5	ASSYKSSNQPQH
TRBV5-1	TRBJ2-2	ASSLEPGLGGTGELF
TRBV5-4	TRBJ2-7	ASSLELATEQY
TRBV12-3/TRBV12-4	TRBJ2-1	ASNIRGSYNEQF
TRBV6-2/TRBV6-3	TRBJ1-1	ASTLSGGGPEAF
TRBV20-1	TRBJ2-3	SARALLERDTQY
TRBV28	TRBJ1-2	ASSTIHQGLRDYGYT
TRBV5-1	TRBJ2-2	ASSTDSNTGELF
TRBV3-1	TRBJ1-2	ASSPDRYGYT
TRBV9	TRBJ1-2	ASSGPGRNYGYT
TRBV4-3	TRBJ2-1	ASRAGREYYNEQF
TRBV5-1	TRBJ2-7	ASSQSLASEQY
TRBV19	TRBJ1-1	ASSFKFQGGTEAF
TRBV7-9	TRBJ1-5	ASSSTDRGVRQPQH
TRBV4-1	TRBJ2-5	ASSLTGGLAAQETQY
TRBV20-1	TRBJ2-3	SARSYSGTLDTQY
TRBV9	TRBJ1-1	ASSVEWGGNTEAF
TRBV2	TRBJ1-1	ASTGPMNTEAF
TRBV5-6	TRBJ1-5	ASSLGWGQGSQPQH
TRBV30	TRBJ1-6	AWRLGSSALH
TRBV24-1	TRBJ1-4	ATSDFSDDEKLF
TRBV19	TRBJ2-1	ASSMGLAGVVEQF
TRBV5-1	TRBJ2-5	ASSENSADMKY
TRBV6-7	TRBJ1-1	ASSYYPGQGFRNTEAF
TRBV7-8	TRBJ2-7	ASSLEWGSGFHEQY
TRBV25-1	TRBJ2-3	ASSEPFGGARTDTQY
TRBV19	TRBJ1-2	ASRRDFGYT
TRBV5-1	TRBJ2-7	ASSLELAGGNEQY
TRBV11-3	TRBJ2-3	ASSLEGRPADTQY
TRBV28	TRBJ2-6	ASSLLPSHPGANVLT
TRBV7-2	TRBJ2-1	ASSLVGTKDNEQF
TRBV5-6	TRBJ2-5	ASSLEGTAQETQY
TRBV7-2	TRBJ1-4	ASSLTQGVKKLF
TRBV20-1	TRBJ1-2	SATQDRGHGYT
TRBV7-3	TRBJ2-5	ASSFDKETQY